This T cell receptor beta chain was obtained from a study of shared clonotypes between healthy human individuals. Using immunoSEQ multiplex PCR, the repertoire was profiled, and TCRdb retains in-frame clones only, with some absent. The profile covers roughly 1,800,000 clones, with 85% to 95% appearing a single time and approximately 1.2% taken by the ten largest. Overall study results and limits: Apart from blood, nothing was sampled; tissue repertoires likely differ.

Naive CD8 isolation took CD45RO-negative cells positively selected for CCR7 and excluded terminally differentiated effector memory CD45RA+ cells. About this clone itself: Its antigen is unidentified. At one of its ends the junction is not consistent with the germline gene, which may arise from a read error.

CDR1 MNHNS and CDR2 SASEGT come from the germline V gene. CDR3 size: 12 residues. The sequenced material came from naive CD8+ T cells sorted from blood. This clonotype was obtained from a man aged 18 to 30 in good health. The chain is built from TRBV6-1 and TRBJ2-7; 7 nucleotides agree with TRBD1. The CDR3 DNA sequence: TGTGCCAGCAGTCTTGAGGGGACAGAGCACGTCTTC. The encoded protein is CASSLEGTEHVF.